What follows is one T cell receptor beta chain and its context. The data originate from a study of shared clonotypes between healthy human individuals. The germline CDR1 and CDR2 sequences are SGHTA and FQGTGA. The CDR3 extends over 17 amino acids. Losses at the gene ends were 1 base for V and 5 bases for J; bases not matched to a gene: 12. Some clones are missing from TCRdb's copy, which holds only in-frame ones; the method was immunoSEQ multiplex PCR. The top ten hold roughly 50% of the sample, which has around 88,000 clones, 68% seen once. Material for sequencing was memory CD8+ T cells sorted from blood. Subset denoted: CD45RO+ cells pooled with CCR7-negative TemRA cells. This sequence joins TRBV7-3 and TRBJ2-5; 8 bases match TRBD2. This TCR derives from a man younger than 40 in good health. CDR3 sequence (DNA): TGTGCCAGCAGCTTAAAACTAGCGGACCCTTATGGGGAGACCCAGTACTTC. The encoded protein is CASSLKLADPYGETQYF.